Sequencing of this T cell receptor (beta chain) was carried out in a study of T cells in Graves' hyperthyroidism and ophthalmopathy. The investigators amplified TCR beta CDR3 regions from RNA transcripts. HTBI primers drove first-round RT-PCR of the TCR CDR3. TCRdb processed the multiplex PCR reads anew with MiXCR; each CDR3 protein has one entry. The sample holds around 760,000 distinct CDR3 sequences, roughly a third seen once. Study-wide results and limits: Most thyroid-expanded clonotypes above 0.001 were also found in blood. A model of 13 V-J pairs discriminated ophthalmopathy from stable hyperthyroidism.

This clonotype occurred once. What it binds is not known. Sequenced: blood. This TCR was recovered from a woman in her 40s with Graves' hyperthyroidism.

The chain's CDR3 is CASSFGTDQNEQFF. The CDR3 nucleotides are TGTGCCAGCAGCTTCGGGACAGATCAAAATGAGCAGTTCTTC. V usage is TRBV11-2 and J usage is TRBJ2-1; 7 nucleotides line up with TRBD1. V lost 3 bases to trimming and J lost 7 bases; unmatched junction nucleotides: 6. The length of the CDR3 is 14 residues. Germline lookup yields CDR1 SGHAT and CDR2 FQNNGV.